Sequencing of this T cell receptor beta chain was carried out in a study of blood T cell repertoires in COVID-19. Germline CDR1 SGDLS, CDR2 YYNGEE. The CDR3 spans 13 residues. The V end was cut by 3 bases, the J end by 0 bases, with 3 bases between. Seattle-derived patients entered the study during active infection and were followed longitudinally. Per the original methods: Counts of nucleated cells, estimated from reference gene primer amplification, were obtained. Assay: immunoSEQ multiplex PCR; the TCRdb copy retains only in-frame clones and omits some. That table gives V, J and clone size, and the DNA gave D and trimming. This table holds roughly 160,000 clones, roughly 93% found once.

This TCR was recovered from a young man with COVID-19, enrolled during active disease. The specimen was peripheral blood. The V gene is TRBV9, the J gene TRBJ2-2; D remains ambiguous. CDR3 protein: CASSAPNTGELFF. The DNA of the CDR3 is TGTGCCAGCAGCGCTCCGAACACCGGGGAGCTGTTTTTT.